This T cell receptor (beta chain) was recorded in a study of memory CD4+ T cells and cytomegalovirus serostatus. Study as a whole: Donors were healthy Belgian adults, 8 to 10 CMV seropositive and around 24 seronegative.

Trimming pared 1 base from V and 4 bases from J, leaving 8 bases between. Germline V gives CDR1 LGHNA, CDR2 YNFKEQ. This CDR3 contains 15 residues. Per the study methods: After removing out-of-frame reads, around 2 million distinct TCRbeta sequences remained. Sequenced by immunoSEQ multiplex PCR; TCRdb stores in-frame clones only, minus some. The V and J calls and clone size were taken over from that table, and D and trimming were inferred from the DNA. The sample includes 85,000 to 100,000 clones, about four fifths of them seen just once. The sort gate was single viable CD3+CD4+CD8-CD45RO+ cells for memory CD4+ T cells. CMV serostatus came from serum IgG against pp150, pp28, p38, p52.

The sample consisted of memory CD4+ T cells from blood. V is TRBV4-2 and J is TRBJ2-6; D gene uncertain. The TCR originated in an adult in good health and CMV-seropositive. The CDR3 DNA sequence: TGTGCCAGCAGCCAAGTGATACTAGGGGCCAACGTCCTGACTTTC. This gives the protein CASSQVILGANVLTF.